The rows below give T cell receptor beta chains drawn from one sample of a study of blood T cell repertoires in COVID-19. The assay was immunoSEQ multiplex PCR, and TCRdb's table has in-frame clones only and misses some. Counted here are nearly 250,000 clones, approximately 84% occurring once; the ten biggest clones make up over 1.5%. The sample taken for sequencing was peripheral blood. The receptor source for this set is a woman aged 80 or over with acute or convalescent COVID-19. The CDR3 runs from the conserved cysteine through the conserved F or W. Fields, in order: clone size, D gene, J gene, V gene, CDR3 DNA, CDR3 protein. D genes are given only for firm matches. Part of the rows lack a size; the others show once, few, many or a class for expanded clones.

.,.,TRBJ2-1,TRBV29-1,TGCAGCGACAGAAGCTCCTACAATGAGCAGTTCTTC,CSDRSSYNEQFF
.,.,TRBJ1-1,TRBV28,TGTGCCAGCATAGGACACCTGAACACTGAAGCTTTCTTT,CASIGHLNTEAFF
once,.,TRBJ2-1,TRBV5-4,TGTGCCAGCCAGGGGTCTAGCGGAGCCTCCTACAATGAGCAGTTCTTC,CASQGSSGASYNEQFF
.,.,TRBJ2-3,TRBV2,TGTGCCAGCAGTGAAGGATTTGGCAGGGGTACAGATACGCAGTATTTT,CASSEGFGRGTDTQYF
.,.,TRBJ2-6,TRBV7-2,TGTGCCAGCAGCTTGTCGGCGGGCTCTGGGGCCAACGTCCTGACTTTC,CASSLSAGSGANVLTF
.,.,TRBJ2-3,TRBV6-5,TGTGCCACATCCAGATTAGATACGCAGTATTTT,CATSRLDTQYF
.,.,TRBJ2-1,TRBV24-1,TGTGCCACCAGTGATGCGGTCGTGGGTATCTCCTACAATGAGCAGTTCTTC,CATSDAVVGISYNEQFF
.,.,TRBJ1-3,TRBV19,TGTGCCAGTATCAAAACCCCAGGTTCCTCCTCTGGAAACACCATATATTTT,CASIKTPGSSSGNTIYF
.,.,TRBJ1-2,TRBV7-2,TGTGCCAGCAGCTTAGAGCCACGTAACTATGGCTACACCTTC,CASSLEPRNYGYTF
.,TRBD2,TRBJ2-2,TRBV7-2,TGTGCCAGCAGCGGATTGACTAGCGGGGGGGCCGGGGAGCTGTTTTTT,CASSGLTSGGAGELFF
.,.,TRBJ1-1,TRBV7-9,TGTGCATTACAGGGGAACACTGAAGCTTTCTTT,CALQGNTEAFF
.,TRBD1,TRBJ1-2,TRBV5-1,TGCGCCAGCAGCTTGCGAGCAGGGGGTGAAAATGGCTACACCTTC,CASSLRAGGENGYTF
.,.,TRBJ2-2,TRBV14,TGTGCCAGCAGCCAACCAGACAGGATATCCGGGGAGCTGTTTTTT,CASSQPDRISGELFF
.,TRBD1,TRBJ1-1,TRBV9,TGTGCCAGCAGCAAACGGACAGGTGAAGCTTTCTTT,CASSKRTGEAFF
.,.,TRBJ2-3,TRBV10-3,TGTGCCATCAGTGAGTCGGAGAGAGGAGATACGCAGTATTTT,CAISESERGDTQYF